These 29 T cell receptor beta chains came from one sample sequenced in a study of OX40 agonist ivuxolimab in advanced cancers. Sequenced by immunoSEQ multiplex PCR; TCRdb stores in-frame clones only, minus some. The repertoire includes roughly 90,000 clones, roughly 91% of them detected once, and 0.33% sits in the top ten. Sequencing used CD4+ or CD8+ T cells sorted from blood, obtained in a trial of the OX40 agonist ivuxolimab. These receptors originate from an adult with an advanced solid tumor such as melanoma, head and neck, liver or kidney cancer.

This rearrangement joins TRBV5-1 to TRBJ2-4; D could derive from TRBD1 or TRBD2 (6 bases each). CDR1 is SGHRS, CDR2 YFSETQ, per germline. Trimming shortened V by 0 bases and J by 5 bases, and 9 bases separated the two germline ends. This CDR3 has 14 amino acids. DNA of the CDR3: TGCGCCAGCAGCTTGGGTCGGGGGCAAAACATTCAGTACTTC. As protein: CASSLGRGQNIQYF.

The genes are TRBV11-2 and TRBJ2-7; TRBD2 agrees at 9 bases. The J segment lost 2 bases and the V segment lost 6 bases, leaving 11 bases of the junction unmatched. This CDR3 has 16 residues. Germline-derived CDR1 and CDR2 are SGHAT and FQNNGV. The chain's CDR3 is CASSKSQAGGAYEQYF. In DNA form, the CDR3 reads TGTGCCAGCAGTAAATCCCAGGCGGGAGGGGCCTACGAGCAGTACTTC.

The chain employs TRBV28 and TRBJ1-1, with D perhaps TRBD1 (5 bases). The CDR3 runs to 11 residues. Trimming took 2 bases from V and 8 from J, leaving 6 bases between them. The germline V gene encodes CDR1 MDHEN and CDR2 SYDVKM. CDR3 protein: CASSLNREAFF. For the CDR3, the DNA is TGTGCCAGCAGTTTAAACAGGGAAGCTTTCTTT.

The chain recombines TRBV30 with TRBJ2-3; TRBD2 matches 11 bases. The CDR3 loop spans 17 amino acids. Germline lookup yields CDR1 GTSNPN and CDR2 SVGIG (reference sequence). Trimming at V came to 2 bases and at J to 2 bases, leaving 9 bases not matched to a gene. The DNA of the CDR3 is TGTGCCTGGAGTCGTAGCGGGAGGGCCTCGGTCACAGATACGCAGTATTTT. Translation gives CAWSRSGRASVTDTQYF.

V usage is TRBV18 and J usage is TRBJ2-7; a weak D match, TRBD1 (6 bases). Trimming cost V 2 bases and J 0 bases, with 8 bases left between them. CDR1 is KGHSH and CDR2 is LQKENI in the germline V gene. This CDR3 comprises 14 residues. For the CDR3, the DNA is TGTGCCAGCTCACCAGACAGGACCTCCTACGAGCAGTACTTC. This encodes CASSPDRTSYEQYF.

The rearrangement joins TRBV18 to TRBJ2-5; D is possibly TRBD1 (5 bases). V was pared by 2 bases and J by 1 base, with 5 bases between. CDR1 is KGHSH and CDR2 is LQKENI in the germline V gene. The CDR3 contains 13 residues. The CDR3 DNA reads as TGTGCCAGCTCACCAGGGGCCCAAGAGACCCAGTACTTC. Protein product: CASSPGAQETQYF. The full variable domain, completed using reference TRBV18 and TRBJ2-5, is NAGVMQNPRHLVRRRGQEARLRCSPMKGHSHVYWYRQLPEEGLKFMVYLQKENIIDESGMPKERFSAEFPKEGPSILRIQQVVRGDSAAYFCASSPGAQETQYFGPGTRLLVL.

The chain employs TRBV6-5 and TRBJ1-1; tentative D call: TRBD1 (5 bases). The germline gives CDR1 MNHEY, CDR2 SVGAGI. Trimming shortened V by 5 bases and J by 7 bases, and 14 bases separated the two germline ends. The CDR3 sequence is 13 residues long. CDR3 bases: TGTGCCAGCAGTCACCCAGGGTCCGGTGAAGCTTTCTTT. It specifies CASSHPGSGEAFF.

The V call is TRBV6-1, the J call TRBJ2-7; D not certain. Trimming shortened V by 1 base and J by 1 base, and 14 bases separated the two germline ends. Germline CDR1 reads MNHNS; CDR2 reads SASEGT. The CDR3 is made up of 16 amino acids. The CDR3 coding sequence is TGTGCCAGCAGTGAAGTCCTCATCGGGTCATCCTACGAGCAGTACTTC. It encodes CASSEVLIGSSYEQYF.

The chain combines TRBV2 with TRBJ2-6, with D perhaps TRBD2 (5 bases). The CDR3 is 16 amino acids. Trimming left V 3 bases short and J 0 bases short, with 9 bases between. Germline V CDR1 and CDR2: SNHLY, FYNNEI. The DNA for the CDR3 is TGTGCCAGCAGTGACCGGGGTTTCTCTGGGGCCAACGTCCTGACTTTC. Translation gives CASSDRGFSGANVLTF.

As DNA, the CDR3 is TGCAGCGTTGATAGCCCTACTTCCTACAATGAGCAGTTCTTC. It yields the protein CSVDSPTSYNEQFF. The chain joins TRBV29-1 to TRBJ2-1; D uncertain. The CDR3 spans 14 residues. In germline, CDR1 is SQVTM, CDR2 ANQGSEA. V was pared by 3 bases and J by 1 base, with 10 bases between.

CDR3 amino acids: CASTPEQVYNSPLHF. The CDR3 nucleotides are TGTGCCAGCACGCCTGAACAGGTTTATAATTCACCCCTCCACTTT. The chain is built from TRBV7-3 and TRBJ1-6; TRBD1 is a possible D gene (5 bases). Germline assignment: CDR1 SGHTA and CDR2 FQGTGA. The V and J ends lost 7 bases and 4 bases respectively, with 14 bases between them. This CDR3 region has 15 residues.

The chain joins TRBV6-5 to TRBJ1-1, with D possibly TRBD1 on 6 matching bases. The CDR3 is 14 residues long. Germline-derived CDR1 and CDR2 are MNHEY and SVGAGI. V was trimmed by 2 bases and J by 1 base, leaving 8 bases between them. The CDR3 loop reads CASSYGGQNTEAFF. The CDR3 nucleotides read TGTGCCAGCAGTTACGGGGGCCAGAACACTGAAGCTTTCTTT.

This rearrangement joins TRBV4-2 to TRBJ2-1; TRBD2 is a possible D gene (5 bases). This CDR3 is built from 14 residues. Trimming shortened V by 0 bases and J by 10 bases, and 13 bases separated the two germline ends. Per germline, CDR1 LGHNA and CDR2 YNFKEQ. CDR3 amino acids: CASSQDGEYGEQFF. Here the CDR3 DNA reads TGTGCCAGCAGCCAAGATGGGGAGTACGGAGAGCAGTTCTTC.

CDR3 in amino acids: CASSPEGGERTGELFF. CDR3 nucleotide sequence: TGTGCCAGCAGCCCGGAGGGGGGGGAGCGCACCGGGGAGCTGTTTTTT. The V gene is TRBV5-4, the J gene TRBJ2-2; D perhaps matches TRBD2 (7 bases). V was pared by 4 bases and J by 4 bases, with 17 bases between. CDR3 length: 16 amino acids. Germline CDR1 is SGHNT and CDR2 is YYREEE (reference sequence).

The V and J genes are TRBV4-2 and TRBJ2-1; D unclear. Germline CDR1 LGHNA, CDR2 YNFKEQ. The CDR3 is made up of 12 amino acids. V was cut by 4 bases and J by 8 bases, with 9 bases left in between. The DNA for the CDR3 is TGTGCCAGCAGCCGTGTAAAGTATGAGCAGTTCTTC. This encodes CASSRVKYEQFF.

J is TRBJ2-3 and V is TRBV29-1, with 12 bases fitting TRBD2. The CDR3 runs 16 residues. Germline V gene sequence: CDR1 SQVTM, CDR2 ANQGSEA. With V trimmed by 3 bases and J by 1 base, 5 bases remained unmatched. The CDR3 loop reads CSVDKRLAGGTDTQYF. The CDR3 nucleotides are TGCAGCGTTGATAAGAGACTAGCGGGAGGCACAGATACGCAGTATTTT.

CDR3 nucleotides: TGTGCCAGCAGCCTGACAGGGGGGAATCAGCCCCAGCATTTT. Translated: CASSLTGGNQPQHF. The chain carries TRBV7-8 and TRBJ1-5; 9 nucleotides agree with TRBD1. This CDR3 region has 14 residues. The V gene's germline CDR1 is SGHVS and CDR2 FQNEAQ. V shed 5 bases and J 4 bases; nucleotides not matched to a gene: 3.

This clone has only a few counts. The chain links TRBV4-2 to TRBJ2-2; 7 bases map to TRBD2. The V segment lost 0 bases and the J segment 6 bases; nucleotides outside the gene matches: 13. The CDR3 is made up of 18 amino acids. CDR1 and CDR2 from the germline V gene are LGHNA and YNFKEQ. The CDR3 nucleotides read TGTGCCAGCAGCCAAGATTTGCTAGCGGCTACTAGGGCCGGGGAGCTGTTTTTT. This gives the protein CASSQDLLAATRAGELFF.

The gene calls are TRBV27 and TRBJ1-2; D gene uncertain. CDR1 is MNHEY, CDR2 SMNVEV, per germline (reference sequence). This CDR3 has 13 residues. Trimming shortened V by 3 bases and J by 5 bases, and 10 bases separated the two germline ends. The CDR3 DNA reads TGTGCCAGCAGTTTTTATGTCGGTTATGGCTACACCTTC. This translates into CASSFYVGYGYTF.

The gene calls are TRBV20-1 and TRBJ2-5, with TRBD2 matching over 8 bases. This CDR3 has 11 amino acids. CDR1 and CDR2 from the germline V gene are DFQATT and SNEGSKA (reference sequence). Trimming took 5 bases from V and 9 from J; bases not matched to a gene: 5. This chain's CDR3 is CSAVGGEAQYF. Written as DNA, the CDR3 is TGCAGTGCTGTCGGGGGGGAGGCCCAGTACTTC.

This clone was detected a few times. Other DNA sequences within the sample encode an identical CDR3. The chain couples TRBV5-1 to TRBJ2-5; D uncertain. This CDR3 comprises 11 residues. V lost 0 bases and J 3 bases, leaving 0 bases between the germline ends. Germline CDR1 and CDR2: SGHRS and YFSETQ. The CDR3 DNA reads TGCGCCAGCAGCTTGGAAGAGACCCAGTACTTC. As protein: CASSLEETQYF. The full variable domain, rest sourced from reference TRBV5-1 and TRBJ2-5, is KAGVTQTPRYLIKTRGQQVTLSCSPISGHRSVSWYQQTPGQGLQFLFEYFSETQRNKGNFPGRFSGRQFSNSRSEMNVSTLELGDSALYLCASSLEETQYFGPGTRLLVL.

CDR3 in DNA: TGCGCCAGCAGTGAGGGCTACGAGCAGTACTTC. Translated: CASSEGYEQYF. The V gene is TRBV10-2, the J gene TRBJ2-7; unclear D gene. Per the germline V gene, CDR1 is WSHSY and CDR2 is SAAADI. The germline V and J ends were trimmed by 2 bases and 3 bases, with 2 bases remaining between them. This CDR3 has 11 amino acids.

Of note for this clone: This may be a read error, as it is one base from a much larger clone. The chain links TRBV4-2 to TRBJ1-1; TRBD1 aligns across 12 bases. Germline-derived CDR1 and CDR2 are LGHNA and YNFKEQ. The CDR3 runs to 15 residues. DNA for the CDR3: TGTGTCAGCAGCCAGAGGACCGGGACAGGGGGCGAAGCTTTCTTT. Its translation is CVSSQRTGTGGEAFF.

This clone has a single count. This chain connects TRBV6-4 to TRBJ1-1; D gene ambiguous. CDR1 MRHNA and CDR2 SNTAGT come from the germline V gene. V lost 0 bases and J 0 bases, leaving 5 bases between the germline ends. This CDR3 has 14 amino acids. CDR3 loop: CASSDSALNTEAFF. The CDR3, as DNA: TGTGCCAGCAGTGACTCGGCCTTGAACACTGAAGCTTTCTTT.

The V gene is TRBV13, the J gene TRBJ2-2, with 7 bases identical to TRBD2. Germline lookup yields CDR1 PRHDT and CDR2 FYEKMQ (reference sequence). This CDR3 region has 16 residues. V was clipped by 5 bases and J by 5 bases; unmatched bases: 11. CDR3 sequence: CASSPGAGDSTGELFF. CDR3 nucleotides: TGTGCCAGCAGCCCTGGGGCGGGAGATAGTACCGGGGAGCTGTTTTTT.

Here the CDR3 reads CASSLAGTGLSGNTIYF. The CDR3 nucleotides read TGCGCCAGCAGCTTGGCCGGGACAGGCCTCTCTGGAAACACCATATATTTT. The chain employs TRBV5-1 and TRBJ1-3, with 8 bases identical to TRBD1. Trimming removed 0 bases from V and 0 bases from J; junction bases left unmatched: 5. Germline-derived CDR1 and CDR2 are SGHRS and YFSETQ. The CDR3 length is 17 residues.

The chain uses TRBV4-2 and TRBJ2-7; D is undetermined. In germline, CDR1 is LGHNA, CDR2 YNFKEQ. Trimming left V 0 bases short and J 4 bases short, with 13 bases between. The CDR3 loop spans 15 amino acids. CDR3 in amino acids: CASSQDPDPWYEQYF. The CDR3, as DNA: TGTGCCAGCAGCCAAGATCCGGACCCCTGGTACGAGCAGTACTTC.

V gene TRBV7-9 combines with J gene TRBJ2-5, with D tentatively TRBD2 (6 bases). The CDR3 is made up of 14 amino acids. Trimming cost V 3 bases and J 4 bases, with 12 bases left between them. In germline, CDR1 is SEHNR, CDR2 FQNEAQ (reference sequence). The CDR3 spells CASSLTGEAETQYF. CDR3 nucleotide sequence: TGTGCCAGCAGCTTGACGGGGGAAGCAGAGACCCAGTACTTC.

The chain couples TRBV13 to TRBJ1-1, with 7 bases lining up with TRBD1. V was clipped by 2 bases and J by 2 bases; unmatched bases: 2. Germline CDR1 PRHDT, CDR2 FYEKMQ (reference sequence). The length of the CDR3 is 14 residues. CDR3 region: CASSLWDSNTEAFF. CDR3 in DNA: TGTGCCAGCAGCTTATGGGACAGTAACACTGAAGCTTTCTTT.